This T cell receptor (beta chain) is drawn from a study of T cells in Graves' hyperthyroidism and ophthalmopathy. This CDR3 spans 11 amino acids. Germline assignment: CDR1 SNHLY and CDR2 FYNNEI. Trimming removed 7 bases from V and 0 bases from J, with 3 bases in between. PBMCs were sourced from about 10 ml fresh peripheral blood. Template material for amplifying TCR beta CDR3 regions consisted of RNA transcripts. TCR CDR3 underwent first-round RT-PCR with the HTBI primer set. TCRdb reprocessed the multiplex PCR reads via MiXCR and lists one record per CDR3 protein. The sample includes about 500,000 distinct CDR3 sequences, approximately 16% seen only once; the top ten take about 29%. This clonotype was seen ten or more times.

The receptor's source is a woman younger than 45 with Graves' ophthalmopathy. Sequencing was carried out using blood. The chain has TRBV2 and TRBJ2-5; D unclear. The CDR3 spells CASTHQETQYF. The CDR3 DNA is TGTGCCAGCACCCACCAAGAGACCCAGTACTTC.